These 23 T cell receptor beta chains originate from one sample sequenced in a study of beta chain features in type 1 diabetes. Regarding the study as a whole: Significant though moderate, a shortening of TCRB CDR3s appeared in all four CD4+ subsets of Type 1 diabetes patients.

Every isolated RNA sample was fully reverse transcribed, so sequencing captured expressed TCRB transcripts. Clones were sequenced by immunoSEQ multiplex PCR, and TCRdb holds only the in-frame ones, with some missing. The table lists 150,000 to 200,000 clones, around 8.3% of them singletons. Antigens for these TCRs are unknown. What was sequenced was central memory CD4+ T cells from blood. Receptor source: a woman aged 18-29 years with type 1 diabetes.

The chain couples TRBV6-6 to TRBJ2-2, with a weak D call TRBD2 (6 bases). V lost 2 bases and J 8 bases, leaving 12 bases between the germline ends. CDR3 length: 14 amino acids. Germline CDR1 is MNHNY and CDR2 is SVGAGI (reference sequence). The DNA of the CDR3 is TGTGCCAGCAGTTACCATGGTCGGGAGGGGGAGCTGTTTTTT. It yields the protein CASSYHGREGELFF.

For the CDR3, the DNA is TGTGCCAGCAGCCCACTAGCGGAGCTCGGGGAGCTGTTTTTT. This gives the protein CASSPLAELGELFF. The rearrangement links TRBV7-9 to TRBJ2-2, with 8 positions matching TRBD2. Trimming at V came to 5 bases and at J to 7 bases, leaving 6 bases not matched to a gene. The CDR3 totals 14 residues. CDR1 and CDR2 from the germline V gene are SEHNR and FQNEAQ (reference sequence).

This clone was counted a few times. The chain has TRBV9 and TRBJ2-7; tentative D call: TRBD2 (5 bases). V was shortened by 0 bases and J by 7 bases, with 14 bases between the two germline ends. Per germline, CDR1 SGDLS and CDR2 YYNGEE. The CDR3 has 14 residues. The CDR3 is CASSVESVRGEQYF. In DNA form, the CDR3 reads TGTGCCAGCAGCGTAGAATCGGTTCGGGGTGAGCAGTACTTC.

The gene calls are TRBV9 and TRBJ2-5; 9 positions agree with TRBD2. CDR3 length equals 16 residues. CDR1 is SGDLS, CDR2 YYNGEE, per germline. With V trimmed by 3 bases and J by 5 bases, 11 bases remained unmatched. The CDR3 region has the DNA TGTGCCAGCAGCGGGGGGACTAGCAGGGGGATGGAGACCCAGTACTTC. This codes for CASSGGTSRGMETQYF.

Concerning this clone: The junction shows a germline mismatch at one end, possibly a read error. The chain has TRBV7-2 and TRBJ1-2; D unclear. Germline CDR1 and CDR2: SGHTA and FQGNSA. The CDR3 loop spans 16 amino acids. The CDR3 region is CASSQGNDRGGSGYTF. The CDR3 DNA sequence: TGCGCCAGCAGCCAAGGAAACGATCGTGGTGGTAGCGGCTACACCTTC.

In its sample, this clone was seen a few times. This rearrangement joins TRBV7-2 to TRBJ2-7; 8 positions match TRBD2. Unmatched junction bases numbered 12, after V lost 4 bases and J lost 7 bases. Germline-derived CDR1 and CDR2 are SGHTA and FQGNSA. The CDR3 is made up of 15 amino acids. The CDR3 bases are TGTGCCAGCAGCTCGGTGACTAGCGCTGTGGGTGAGCAGTACTTC. Translating it yields CASSSVTSAVGEQYF.

In this sample, this clone turned up a few times. This chain uses TRBV25-1 with TRBJ2-4; a possible D gene is TRBD1 (6 bases). The germline V gene encodes CDR1 MGHDK and CDR2 SYGVNS. This CDR3 has 14 amino acids. V lost 6 bases, J lost 6 bases, and 15 bases lay in between. The chain's CDR3 is CASSSDSWANIQYF. CDR3 in DNA: TGTGCCAGCAGCTCGGACAGTTGGGCAAACATTCAGTACTTC.

This clone has just a few counts. The genes are TRBV11-3 and TRBJ2-1, with TRBD2 matching over 12 bases. The CDR3 extends over 17 amino acids. Germline CDR1 and CDR2: SGHNT and YENEEA. V was clipped by 5 bases and J by 4 bases; unmatched bases: 9. Here the CDR3 DNA reads TGTGCCAGCAGCCCTCGGACTAGCGGGATGTCATACAATGAGCAGTTCTTC. This codes for CASSPRTSGMSYNEQFF.

This chain links TRBV29-1 with TRBJ2-3; 9 bases map to TRBD1. The CDR3 is made up of 15 amino acids. Germline CDR1 reads SQVTM; CDR2 reads ANQGSEA. V lost 7 bases to trimming and J lost 3 bases; unmatched junction nucleotides: 11. CDR3 bases: TGCAGCGCGAACCTATTACAGGGGGCGACAGATACGCAGTATTTT. This encodes CSANLLQGATDTQYF.

A few counts support this clone. This chain joins TRBV18 and TRBJ1-4, with 8 nucleotides matching TRBD1. V gave up 10 bases and J gave up 8 bases; unmatched junction bases: 9. Germline CDR1 KGHSH, CDR2 LQKENI. CDR3 size: 13 residues. As DNA, the CDR3 is TGTGCCACCACCGGACAGGGTGACGAAAAACTGTTTTTT. The encoded protein is CATTGQGDEKLFF. Drawing the rest from reference TRBV18 and TRBJ1-4, the complete variable domain is NAGVMQNPRHLVRRRGQEARLRCSPMKGHSHVYWYRQLPEEGLKFMVYLQKENIIDESGMPKERFSAEFPKEGPSILRIQQVVRGDSAAYFCATTGQGDEKLFFGSGTQLSVL.

Many counts were recorded for this clone. This chain links TRBV5-1 with TRBJ1-1; D unclear. Trimming took 0 bases from V and 1 from J, leaving 4 bases between them. Germline V gene data show CDR1 as SGHRS and CDR2 as YFSETQ. This CDR3 is 13 amino acids long. CDR3 loop: CASSLDRNTEAFF. The CDR3 region has the DNA TGCGCCAGCAGCTTGGACAGGAACACTGAAGCTTTCTTT.

In its sample, this clone was seen a few times. The genes are TRBV5-1 and TRBJ2-2, with 7 positions matching TRBD1. After removal of 4 bases from V and 2 bases from J, the junction contained 8 bases not matched to a gene. Germline V gene lookup returns CDR1 SGHRS and CDR2 YFSETQ. The CDR3 is made up of 16 amino acids. The CDR3 DNA sequence: TGCGCCAGCAGCCCTAACACAGGGGATAACACCGGGGAGCTGTTTTTT. Its protein is CASSPNTGDNTGELFF.

This clone was seen a few times. The V call is TRBV4-3, the J call TRBJ2-2; maybe TRBD2 (5 bases). The CDR3 length is 15 residues. V was shortened by 3 bases and J by 6 bases, with 14 bases between the two germline ends. The V gene's germline CDR1 is LGHNA and CDR2 YSLEER. The CDR3 sequence is CASSQGTRVAGELFF. The CDR3 nucleotides read TGCGCCAGCAGCCAGGGAACGAGGGTTGCCGGGGAGCTGTTTTTT.

This clone was picked up a small number of times. This sequence joins TRBV7-8 and TRBJ2-5; TRBD2 agrees at 8 bases. The CDR3 has 13 residues. Losses at the gene ends were 10 bases for V and 5 bases for J; bases not matched to a gene: 9. Germline CDR1 and CDR2: SGHVS and FQNEAQ. Here the CDR3 reads CATMGAGVETQYF. The CDR3 DNA is TGTGCCACCATGGGAGCGGGGGTTGAGACCCAGTACTTC.

The chain recombines TRBV7-2 with TRBJ2-3, with a tentative D call TRBD2 (5 bases). The V gene's germline CDR1 is SGHTA and CDR2 FQGNSA. V shed 5 bases and J shed 5 bases, with 11 bases lying between them. The CDR3 loop spans 13 amino acids. CDR3 region: CASSGSLLDTQYF. The CDR3 DNA reads as TGTGCCAGCAGCGGGAGCCTATTAGATACGCAGTATTTT.

The chain is built from TRBV7-6 and TRBJ1-1; 8 bases line up with TRBD1. This CDR3 region has 13 residues. V shed 5 bases and J 7 bases; nucleotides not matched to a gene: 6. The V gene's germline CDR1 is SGHVS and CDR2 FNYEAQ. The CDR3 DNA is TGTGCCAGCAGCGCCTATGGACAGGGTGAAGCTTTCTTT. Translated: CASSAYGQGEAFF.

Only a few counts were recorded for this clone. The chain combines TRBV5-1 with TRBJ2-5; 12 nucleotides agree with TRBD1. Per germline, CDR1 SGHRS and CDR2 YFSETQ. There are 16 residues in the CDR3. Trimming took 4 bases from V and 5 from J; bases not matched to a gene: 9. The CDR3 nucleotides read TGCGCCAGCAGCCCAGCCGGGACAGGGGGCGCCGAGACCCAGTACTTC. As protein: CASSPAGTGGAETQYF.

Only a few counts were recorded for this clone. The rearrangement uses TRBV7-8 and TRBJ2-7; D is perhaps TRBD2 (5 bases). The CDR3 loop spans 14 amino acids. Trimming cost V 2 bases and J 5 bases, with 13 bases left between them. CDR1 and CDR2 (germline): SGHVS, FQNEAQ. CDR3 region: CASSLPLANHEQYF. CDR3 DNA sequence: TGTGCCAGCAGCTTACCGCTAGCCAACCACGAGCAGTACTTC.

The chain uses TRBV10-1 and TRBJ1-6; 7 positions match TRBD1. CDR3 length: 13 amino acids. Germline V gene sequence: CDR1 WNHNN, CDR2 SYGVQD (reference sequence). Trimming cost V 6 bases and J 7 bases; bases outside gene matches: 3. CDR3 sequence reads: CASREDRNSPLHF. The DNA of the CDR3 is TGCGCCAGCAGGGAGGACAGGAATTCACCCCTCCACTTT.

This chain uses TRBV9 with TRBJ2-2; TRBD2 might be the D (6 bases). The CDR3 loop spans 15 amino acids. The V gene's germline CDR1 is SGDLS and CDR2 YYNGEE. The V gene lost 0 bases and the J gene lost 1 base, with 7 bases spanning the gap. The CDR3, as DNA: TGTGCCAGCAGCGTAGCGGGACTGAACACCGGGGAGCTGTTTTTT. This gives the protein CASSVAGLNTGELFF.

This chain uses TRBV25-1 with TRBJ1-1; no clear D. There are 16 residues in the CDR3. V was clipped by 2 bases and J by 3 bases, with 16 bases between them. Looked up from germline, CDR1 is MGHDK and CDR2 is SYGVNS. Here the CDR3 reads CASSEPWGGGDTEAFF. DNA for the CDR3: TGTGCCAGCAGTGAACCGTGGGGAGGTGGGGACACTGAAGCTTTCTTT.

This clone was found a few times. The chain links TRBV28 to TRBJ1-4; TRBD1 is a possible D gene (5 bases). V was cut by 8 bases and J by 5 bases, with 18 bases left in between. Germline V gene sequence: CDR1 MDHEN, CDR2 SYDVKM. CDR3 length: 15 amino acids. The CDR3 protein is CASCRGGAENEKLFF. The CDR3 nucleotides are TGTGCCAGCTGCCGGGGCGGGGCCGAAAATGAAAAACTGTTTTTT.

The rearrangement links TRBV29-1 to TRBJ2-5; weak D call: TRBD1 (6 bases). The V end was cut by 7 bases, the J end by 5 bases, with 17 bases between. CDR1 is SQVTM and CDR2 is ANQGSEA in the germline V gene. The CDR3 loop spans 13 amino acids. The CDR3 DNA follows: TGCAGCGCCCTAAGGGTGGGGGCGGAGACCCAGTACTTC. Protein sequence: CSALRVGAETQYF. Looking up the rest from reference TRBV29-1 and TRBJ2-5 gives the full variable domain: SAVISQKPSRDICQRGTSLTIQCQVDSQVTMMFWYRQQPGQSLTLIATANQGSEATYESGFVIDKFPISRPNLTFSTLTVSNMSPEDSSIYLCSALRVGAETQYFGPGTRLLVL.